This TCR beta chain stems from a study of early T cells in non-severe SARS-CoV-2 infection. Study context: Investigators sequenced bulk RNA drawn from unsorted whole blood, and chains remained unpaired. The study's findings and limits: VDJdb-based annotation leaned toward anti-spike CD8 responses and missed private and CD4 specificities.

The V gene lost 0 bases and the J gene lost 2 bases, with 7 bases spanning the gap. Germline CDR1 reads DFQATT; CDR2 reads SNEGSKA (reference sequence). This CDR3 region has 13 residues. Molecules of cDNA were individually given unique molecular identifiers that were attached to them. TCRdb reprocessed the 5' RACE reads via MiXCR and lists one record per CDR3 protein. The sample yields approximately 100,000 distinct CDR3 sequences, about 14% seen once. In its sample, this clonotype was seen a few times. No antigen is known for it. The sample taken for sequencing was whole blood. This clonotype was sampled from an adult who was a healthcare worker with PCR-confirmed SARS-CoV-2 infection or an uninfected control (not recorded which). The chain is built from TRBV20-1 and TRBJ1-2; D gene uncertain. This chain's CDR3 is CSARDPLNYGYTF. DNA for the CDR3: TGCAGTGCTAGAGATCCGTTGAACTATGGCTACACCTTC.